One sample yielded the 24 T cell receptor beta chains listed below, sequenced in a study of blood T cell repertoires in COVID-19. Sequencing used immunoSEQ multiplex PCR; TCRdb keeps in-frame clones, though not all of them. The table lists a few hundred thousand clones, over 75% of them singletons. Material for sequencing was peripheral blood. These receptor sequences come from a human donor in a cohort sampled during active COVID-19.

This clone is a singleton in its sample. V usage is TRBV24-1 and J usage is TRBJ1-5; D may be TRBD1 (6 bases). V lost 4 bases and J 4 bases, leaving 13 bases between the germline ends. Germline CDR1 is KGHDR and CDR2 is SFDVKD. This CDR3 is built from 15 residues. The CDR3: CATSETDRENQPQHF. CDR3 nucleotide sequence: TGTGCCACCAGTGAAACGGACAGAGAGAATCAGCCCCAGCATTTT.

The chain combines TRBV6-4 with TRBJ1-1; D gene ambiguous. Trimming removed 2 bases at V and 2 bases at J, with 9 bases between. Germline V gene lookup returns CDR1 MRHNA and CDR2 SNTAGT. CDR3 length equals 14 residues. The CDR3 DNA reads as TGTGCCAGCAGTGACCATGGGAGCAACACTGAAGCTTTCTTT. Translating gives CASSDHGSNTEAFF.

The chain carries TRBV6-2 or TRBV6-3 and TRBJ1-6, with 10 bases lining up with TRBD1. Germline-derived CDR1 and CDR2 are MNHEY and SVGEGT. V dropped 5 bases and J dropped 8; count of bases not matched to a gene: 6. The CDR3 sequence is 15 residues long. The DNA for the CDR3 is TGTGCCAGCAGTACTCCGGGACAGGGGTATTCACCCCTCCACTTT. Encoded protein: CASSTPGQGYSPLHF.

This chain connects TRBV7-2 to TRBJ1-2; no clear D gene. Germline values: CDR1 SGHTA, CDR2 FQGNSA. This CDR3 contains 14 residues. The V end was cut by 5 bases, the J end by 5 bases, with 15 bases between. The CDR3 DNA is TGTGCCAGCAGCCCATGGACGGGAGATTATGGCTACACCTTC. Protein product: CASSPWTGDYGYTF.

The V gene is TRBV6-6, the J gene TRBJ1-5; maybe TRBD1 (6 bases). The length of the CDR3 is 14 residues. Trimming cost V 4 bases and J 3 bases, with 10 bases left between them. From germline, CDR1 is MNHNY and CDR2 SVGAGI (reference sequence). The CDR3 spells CASSFRDNNQPQHF. For the CDR3, the DNA is TGTGCCAGCAGTTTCCGGGACAACAATCAGCCCCAGCATTTT.

V is TRBV9 and J is TRBJ2-5, with a possible D match to TRBD2 (6 bases). Trimming removed 0 bases at V and 7 bases at J, with 10 bases between. The CDR3 length is 13 residues. Germline assignment: CDR1 SGDLS and CDR2 YYNGEE. CDR3 sequence: CASSVGMEGTQYF. CDR3 in DNA: TGTGCCAGCAGCGTAGGGATGGAGGGGACCCAGTACTTC.

This chain links TRBV6-1 with TRBJ1-2; D ambiguous. This CDR3 is 12 amino acids long. V was clipped by 1 base and J by 6 bases, with 6 bases between them. CDR1 is MNHNS, CDR2 SASEGT, per germline. The CDR3 nucleotides are TGTGCCAGCAGTGAAGGCGGTGATGGCTACACCTTC. Amino acids: CASSEGGDGYTF.

The chain recombines TRBV30 with TRBJ1-1; 8 bases are a match to TRBD1. Germline CDR1 and CDR2: GTSNPN and SVGIG (reference sequence). The junction had 20 bases not matched to a gene; V was cut back by 5 bases and J by 0 bases. The CDR3 totals 19 residues. CDR3 loop: CAWERGGAGTGFMNTEAFF. As DNA, the CDR3 is TGTGCCTGGGAGCGGGGAGGGGCCGGGACAGGATTCATGAACACTGAAGCTTTCTTT.

The rearrangement links TRBV27 to TRBJ2-5; D might be TRBD1 (5 bases). Deletions cut 3 bases from V and 2 bases from J, with 10 bases between. This CDR3 has 14 amino acids. Germline CDR1 and CDR2: MNHEY and SMNVEV (reference sequence). The CDR3 DNA sequence: TGTGCCAGCAGTTTTTTAGGGGCGCAAGAGACCCAGTACTTC. It is translated as CASSFLGAQETQYF.

The chain links TRBV2 to TRBJ2-3; 10 positions match TRBD2. V lost 10 bases to trimming and J lost 1 base; unmatched junction nucleotides: 8. In germline, CDR1 is SNHLY, CDR2 FYNNEI. The CDR3 extends over 15 amino acids. The CDR3 nucleotides read TGTGCCACGACAGGGCTAGCGGGAGGCACAGATACGCAGTATTTT. Residues: CATTGLAGGTDTQYF. Using reference TRBV2 and TRBJ2-3 for the parts outside the CDR3, the full variable domain is EPEVTQTPSHQVTQMGQEVILRCVPISNHLYFYWYRQILGQKVEFLVSFYNNEISEKSEIFDDQFSVERPDGSNFTLKIRSTKLEDSAMYFCATTGLAGGTDTQYFGPGTRLTVL.

The CDR3 DNA follows: TGCAGCGTCCGTATCCAGTTTGAAGCTTTCTTT. This gives the protein CSVRIQFEAFF. The chain uses TRBV29-1 and TRBJ1-1, with unresolved D. V was shortened by 6 bases and J by 7 bases, with 12 bases between the two germline ends. This CDR3 has 11 residues. Germline V lookup: CDR1 SQVTM, CDR2 ANQGSEA.

V usage is TRBV28 and J usage is TRBJ2-7; the D gene is possibly TRBD1 (5 bases). V was trimmed by 7 bases and J by 0 bases, leaving 13 bases between them. The CDR3 has 14 residues. Germline CDR1 MDHEN, CDR2 SYDVKM. The CDR3 protein is CASTPADSSYEQYF. DNA for the CDR3: TGTGCCAGCACTCCGGCAGACAGCTCCTACGAGCAGTACTTC.

This clone has only one observation. The J gene is TRBJ1-1, the V gene TRBV4-2; TRBD1 agrees at 8 bases. This CDR3 comprises 16 residues. V was pared by 3 bases and J by 1 base, with 7 bases of the junction left unmatched. The germline gives CDR1 LGHNA, CDR2 YNFKEQ. The CDR3 DNA is TGTGCCAGCAGCCACTCGACAGGGGCCGGGAACACTGAAGCTTTCTTT. It specifies CASSHSTGAGNTEAFF.

There are a few counts of this clone. V gene TRBV6-5 combines with J gene TRBJ1-1; D uncertain. Germline V gene data show CDR1 as MNHEY and CDR2 as SVGAGI. There are 12 residues in the CDR3. Trimming removed 6 bases from V and 1 base from J, with 6 bases in between. The CDR3 bases are TGTGCCAGCAGGGCGGGGAACACTGAAGCTTTCTTT. Residues: CASRAGNTEAFF.

This clone occurred once. The chain couples TRBV5-1 to TRBJ2-2; D gene unclear. V was cut by 2 bases and J by 3 bases, with 5 bases left in between. CDR3 length: 13 amino acids. CDR1 and CDR2 (germline): SGHRS, YFSETQ. CDR3 DNA: TGCGCCAGCAGCTTCGGAGACACCGGGGAGCTGTTTTTT. Amino acids: CASSFGDTGELFF.

The rearrangement links TRBV10-3 to TRBJ2-7, with TRBD1 identical over 10 bases. Per the germline V gene, CDR1 is ENHRY and CDR2 is SYGVKD. The CDR3 contains 14 residues. Unmatched junction bases numbered 2, after V lost 4 bases and J lost 2 bases. This chain's CDR3 is CAISGGQGAYEQYF. CDR3 coding DNA: TGTGCCATCAGTGGAGGACAGGGGGCCTACGAGCAGTACTTC.

As DNA, the CDR3 is TGTGCCAGCAGTTCCCGACAGGGGACCATAATGAACACTGAAGCTTTCTTT. It is translated as CASSSRQGTIMNTEAFF. The V call is TRBV6-2 or TRBV6-3, the J call TRBJ1-1; 8 bases map to TRBD1. Germline-derived CDR1 and CDR2 are MNHEY and SVGEGT. The trim removed 4 bases at V and 0 bases at J, leaving 10 bases unmatched. The CDR3 is 17 amino acids.

This rearrangement joins TRBV7-6 to TRBJ2-3; 11 nucleotides match TRBD2. Germline CDR1 reads SGHVS; CDR2 reads FNYEAQ. The CDR3 runs 17 residues. V was clipped by 2 bases and J by 0 bases; unmatched bases: 4. The CDR3 region is CASSLWSSGRSTDTQYF. The CDR3 DNA follows: TGTGCCAGCAGCTTATGGTCTAGCGGGAGGAGCACAGATACGCAGTATTTT.

The chain carries TRBV5-6 and TRBJ2-3; D may be TRBD2 (6 bases). Per germline, CDR1 SGHDT and CDR2 YYEEEE. Deletions cut 4 bases from V and 2 bases from J, with 17 bases between. The CDR3 contains 16 residues. The CDR3 loop is CASSLRRGYLTDTQYF. CDR3 bases: TGTGCCAGCAGCCTCAGGCGGGGTTATCTCACAGATACGCAGTATTTT.

CDR3 nucleotides: TGTGCCTGGAGTGTATTAGGACTAGCGGGAGTTGAGCAGTTCTTC. Residues: CAWSVLGLAGVEQFF. V and J are TRBV30 and TRBJ2-1, with 13 bases that match TRBD2. The CDR3 sequence is 15 residues long. The V gene end was trimmed by 0 bases and the J gene end by 9 bases; junction bases not matched to a gene: 5. Germline values: CDR1 GTSNPN, CDR2 SVGIG (reference sequence).

This clone was picked up a small number of times. V usage is TRBV19 and J usage is TRBJ2-7; D might be TRBD2 (5 bases). This CDR3 spans 15 amino acids. Trimming took off 4 bases at V and 2 bases at J, with 15 bases between the two ends. Germline CDR1 LNHDA, CDR2 SQIVND (reference sequence). The CDR3 region has the DNA TGTGCCAGTAGTACTCGGACGGGAACTCCCTACGAGCAGTACTTC. This sequence encodes CASSTRTGTPYEQYF.

The J gene is TRBJ2-4, the V gene TRBV21-1; the D call TRBD2 from the table was never checked on the DNA. TRBV21-1 is deemed a pseudogene. This CDR3 comprises 13 residues. CDR3 in amino acids: CASFVDGKNIQYF. In nucleotides, the CDR3 is TGTGCCAGCTTTGTCGACGGGAAAAACATTCAGTACTTC.

This rearrangement joins TRBV28 to TRBJ2-2; a weak D match, TRBD2 (5 bases). The V and J ends lost 5 bases and 9 bases respectively, with 19 bases between them. In germline, CDR1 is MDHEN, CDR2 SYDVKM. The CDR3 sequence is 15 residues long. In nucleotides, the CDR3 is TGTGCCAGCAGTGCCGGACTGTTAACTAGTCGGGAGCTGTTTTTT. Residues: CASSAGLLTSRELFF.

This chain links TRBV19 with TRBJ1-2; 7 bases are shared with TRBD1. The CDR3 has 15 amino acids. V shed 4 bases and J 0 bases; nucleotides not matched to a gene: 5. Germline values: CDR1 LNHDA, CDR2 SQIVND (reference sequence). Here the CDR3 DNA reads TGTGCCAGTAGTACGGGACAGCGAGCTAACTATGGCTACACCTTC. It is translated as CASSTGQRANYGYTF. The variable domain in full, completed from reference TRBV19 and TRBJ1-2, reads DGGITQSPKYLFRKEGQNVTLSCEQNLNHDAMYWYRQDPGQGLRLIYYSQIVNDFQKGDIAEGYSVSREKKESFPLTVTSAQKNPTAFYLCASSTGQRANYGYTFGSGTRLTVV.